This T cell receptor beta chain was profiled in a study of blood T cell repertoires in COVID-19. Looking at the study overall: From the United States, Italy and Spain came samples of acute and convalescent COVID-19. PBMCs, B-cell-depleted T cells, or T cells provided the cDNA or gDNA that made up the material.

As processed by the authors: Estimates of nucleated cell counts were drawn from the amplification of reference gene primers. The method was immunoSEQ multiplex PCR; TCRdb's version includes in-frame clones alone and lacks a portion of them. V and J calls and clone size are given by that table; D and trimming were obtained from the DNA. The sample includes about 130,000 clones, roughly 86% seen only once; the top ten take 5% to 6.5%. Trimming removed 7 bases at V and 7 bases at J, with 11 bases between. This CDR3 is 12 amino acids long. CDR1 is MDHEN, CDR2 SYDVKM, per germline. Sequenced: peripheral blood. V and J are TRBV28 and TRBJ1-5; perhaps TRBD1 as D (5 bases). The sequence came from a human donor in a cohort sampled during active COVID-19. CDR3 DNA sequence: TGTGCCAGCACCCCCCAGGGCCAGCCCCAGCATTTT. Translated: CASTPQGQPQHF.